This T cell receptor beta chain was captured in a study of glioma-infiltrating T cells. Study observations and caveats: Very few CDR3 sequences were shared between tissue and blood. Tissue-blood divergence was below expectation in non-neoplastic patients, above in gliomas.

Amplification of TCR alpha and beta CDR3 regions from RNA used iRepertoire nested multiplex PCR. Tissue mRNA or PBMC total RNA, about 90-450 ng, went into one-step reverse transcription and amplification. TCRdb fed the multiplex PCR reads into MiXCR, producing one record per CDR3 protein. The sample records around 180,000 distinct CDR3 sequences, about 40% being singletons. V was clipped by 6 bases and J by 2 bases; unmatched bases: 4. The CDR3 sequence is 14 residues long. The V gene's germline CDR1 is ENHRY and CDR2 SYGVKD. With respect to this clonotype: What it binds is unknown.

The sequenced material came from glioma tissue, nonneoplastic brain tissue, or PBMCs (not recorded which). The sequence was obtained from a human donor with low-grade glioma or glioblastoma, undergoing nonglioma brain surgery, or in good health (not recorded which). The J gene is TRBJ2-1, the V gene TRBV10-3; 7 bases fit TRBD2. CDR3 sequence: CAIRRERAYNEQFF. The CDR3 DNA is TGTGCCATCAGGCGGGAGAGGGCCTACAATGAGCAGTTCTTC.